The clone carrying this T cell receptor beta chain occurred a few times. This sample was included in a study of blood T cell repertoires in COVID-19. Turning to the study itself: The United States, Italy and Spain supplied acute and convalescent COVID-19 samples. The cDNA or gDNA used as material had been derived from T cells, B-cell-depleted T cells, or PBMCs.

Authors' methods: Estimates of nucleated cell counts were drawn from the amplification of reference gene primers. The repertoire was sequenced with immunoSEQ multiplex PCR; TCRdb's copy has only in-frame clones and lacks some. V, J and clone size are taken as reported in that table, and D and trimming were inferred from the DNA itself. Of around 100,000 clones in the sample, approximately 84% were seen once. The sequenced sample was peripheral blood. The TCR was taken from a man between 60 and 70 years old with acute or convalescent COVID-19.

The chain's CDR3 is CASATRGGSDYGYTF. The DNA for the CDR3 is TGCGCCAGCGCCACACGAGGAGGTTCCGACTATGGCTACACCTTC. The chain joins TRBV4-1 to TRBJ1-2; D ambiguous. CDR1 is MGHRA and CDR2 is YSYEKL in the germline V gene. V lost 8 bases to trimming and J lost 3 bases, with 19 bases between them. This CDR3 is 15 amino acids long.